The 32 T cell receptor beta chains below all came from one sample that was sequenced in a study of blood T cells in healthy people across ages. Using a J-beta primer mix together with a sample-barcoded 5' primer, a second PCR was run for about 6 to 12 cycles. MiXCR, run by TCRdb on the 5' RACE reads, gives a single entry per CDR3 protein. The sample consists of around 1,900,000 distinct CDR3 sequences, approximately 40% of them appearing once. Material: blood. These receptors originate from a human donor in good health.

This clonotype was seen a handful of times. The V call is TRBV9, the J call TRBJ2-1; TRBD1 is a possible D gene (5 bases). This CDR3 is 13 amino acids long. CDR1 is SGDLS and CDR2 is YYNGEE in the germline V gene. V shed 4 bases and J shed 5 bases, with 10 bases lying between them. CDR3 in DNA: TGTGCCAGCAGCACAGGTCTTAACAATGAGCAGTTCTTC. Amino acid sequence: CASSTGLNNEQFF.

The gene calls are TRBV7-2 and TRBJ2-7; 8 bases are a match to TRBD1. V trimming: 2 bases; J trimming: 5 bases; junction bases outside the gene matches: 5. The CDR3 runs to 14 residues. Germline assignment: CDR1 SGHTA and CDR2 FQGNSA. CDR3 in DNA: TGTGCCAGCAGCTTACAGGGGGCTCTGAACGAGCAGTACTTC. Its protein is CASSLQGALNEQYF.

The chain couples TRBV19 to TRBJ2-6; TRBD1 matches 7 bases. The length of the CDR3 is 15 residues. Germline lookup yields CDR1 LNHDA and CDR2 SQIVND (reference sequence). The V gene end was trimmed by 7 bases and the J gene end by 2 bases; junction bases not matched to a gene: 5. The CDR3 spells CASISTGAGANVLTF. CDR3 coding DNA: TGTGCCAGTATCTCAACAGGGGCTGGGGCCAACGTCCTGACTTTC.

The V call is TRBV29-1, the J call TRBJ2-3; 7 bases line up with TRBD1. The CDR3 covers 16 residues. V lost 7 bases to trimming and J lost 0 bases; unmatched junction nucleotides: 13. Germline V gene data show CDR1 as SQVTM and CDR2 as ANQGSEA. The CDR3 spells CSAIRQGLTSTDTQYF. CDR3 nucleotide sequence: TGCAGCGCCATACGACAGGGTCTCACTAGCACAGATACGCAGTATTTT.

The chain has TRBV7-2 and TRBJ1-2; a possible D gene is TRBD1 (5 bases). With 5 bases removed from V and 4 bases from J, the gap between germline ends came to 20 bases. The CDR3 is made up of 16 amino acids. Germline V lookup: CDR1 SGHTA, CDR2 FQGNSA. The CDR3 DNA reads as TGTGCCAGCAGCCCAAGGTCAGGGTGGAATGGCTATGGCTACACCTTC. Its translation is CASSPRSGWNGYGYTF.

The J gene is TRBJ1-4, the V gene TRBV27; D is perhaps TRBD1 (5 bases). Germline V lookup: CDR1 MNHEY, CDR2 SMNVEV (reference sequence). The CDR3 extends over 14 amino acids. The V and J ends lost 6 bases and 1 base respectively, with 9 bases between them. As DNA, the CDR3 is TGTGCCAGCAGACAGACAGTAACTAATGAAAAACTGTTTTTT. It yields the protein CASRQTVTNEKLFF.

This clonotype was picked up a small number of times. The chain uses TRBV2 and TRBJ1-5; D ambiguous. The CDR3 spans 13 residues. Deletions cut 1 base from V and 6 bases from J, with 7 bases between. From germline, CDR1 is SNHLY and CDR2 FYNNEI. The CDR3 DNA follows: TGTGCCAGCAGTGAAGGGGCCGGTCAGCCCCAGCATTTT. The encoded protein is CASSEGAGQPQHF. Full variable domain (missing parts from reference TRBV2 and TRBJ1-5): EPEVTQTPSHQVTQMGQEVILRCVPISNHLYFYWYRQILGQKVEFLVSFYNNEISEKSEIFDDQFSVERPDGSNFTLKIRSTKLEDSAMYFCASSEGAGQPQHFGDGTRLSIL.

The chain joins TRBV6-2 or TRBV6-3 to TRBJ2-2; maybe TRBD2 (7 bases). CDR3 length equals 14 residues. The germline V and J ends were trimmed by 4 bases and 3 bases, with 9 bases remaining between them. Germline values: CDR1 MNHEY, CDR2 SVGEGT. CDR3 in amino acids: CASSWGGHTGELFF. CDR3 bases: TGTGCCAGCAGTTGGGGGGGCCACACCGGGGAGCTGTTTTTT.

The gene calls are TRBV6-2 or TRBV6-3 and TRBJ2-5; TRBD1 matches 8 bases. The CDR3 sequence is 18 residues long. V was pared by 8 bases and J by 2 bases, with 19 bases of the junction left unmatched. Germline loops: CDR1 MNHEY, CDR2 SVGEGT. CDR3 DNA: TGTGCCAGCCAAGCTTATGGGGAGGCAGGGGGCAAACAAGAGACCCAGTACTTC. This encodes CASQAYGEAGGKQETQYF.

The chain is built from TRBV7-2 and TRBJ2-1; possible D gene TRBD2, 5 bases. Trimming took 8 bases from V and 0 from J, leaving 14 bases between them. Looked up from germline, CDR1 is SGHTA and CDR2 is FQGNSA. This CDR3 is 15 amino acids long. The CDR3 DNA sequence: TGTGCCAGCCGCCTGAGACTAAACTCCTACAATGAGCAGTTCTTC. This translates into CASRLRLNSYNEQFF.

This clonotype was found a few times. The V gene is TRBV6-5, the J gene TRBJ1-1; no reliable D call. Germline V gene sequence: CDR1 MNHEY, CDR2 SVGAGI. V was trimmed by 8 bases and J by 0 bases, leaving 10 bases between them. The CDR3 is 13 amino acids. The CDR3 DNA is TGTGCCAGCTTCCCCAATATGAACACTGAAGCTTTCTTT. Residues: CASFPNMNTEAFF.

J is TRBJ1-1 and V is TRBV11-2, with TRBD1 matching 12 bases. Germline lookup yields CDR1 SGHAT and CDR2 FQNNGV. V was clipped by 0 bases and J by 0 bases; unmatched bases: 5. This CDR3 comprises 18 residues. The CDR3 region is CASSLDGDRGLVNTEAFF. The DNA of the CDR3 is TGTGCCAGCAGCTTAGACGGGGACAGGGGGCTCGTGAACACTGAAGCTTTCTTT.

This chain links TRBV5-1 with TRBJ2-5; TRBD2 matches at 8 bases. The CDR3 is 19 amino acids. Trimming at V came to 4 bases and at J to 5 bases, leaving 22 bases not matched to a gene. CDR1 and CDR2 from the germline V gene are SGHRS and YFSETQ. CDR3 sequence reads: CASSPYPPTTSGGGETQYF. In DNA, the CDR3 is TGCGCCAGCAGCCCATACCCACCGACTACGAGCGGGGGAGGGGAGACCCAGTACTTC.

This clonotype has a count of ten or more. This chain connects TRBV6-6 to TRBJ1-2, with TRBD1 identical over 7 bases. From germline, CDR1 is MNHNY and CDR2 SVGAGI (reference sequence). The CDR3 totals 15 residues. J lost 2 bases, V lost 6 bases, and 9 bases had no gene match. The CDR3 reads CASSPGGRRNYGYTF. As DNA, the CDR3 is TGTGCCAGCAGCCCAGGGGGACGGAGAAACTATGGCTACACCTTC.

This clonotype was observed a handful of times. This rearrangement joins TRBV13 to TRBJ2-1; TRBD1 is a possible D gene (5 bases). The CDR3 totals 13 residues. The germline V gene has CDR1 PRHDT and CDR2 FYEKMQ (reference sequence). V gave up 2 bases and J gave up 9 bases, with 11 bases separating them. The CDR3 DNA follows: TGTGCCAGCAGCTTAAATTGGGGCGGTGAGCAGTTCTTC. Protein sequence: CASSLNWGGEQFF. The full variable domain, completed using reference TRBV13 and TRBJ2-1, is AAGVIQSPRHLIKEKRETATLKCYPIPRHDTVYWYQQGPGQDPQFLISFYEKMQSDKGSIPDRFSAQQFSDYHSELNMSSLELGDSALYFCASSLNWGGEQFFGPGTRLTVL.

The rearrangement links TRBV6-2 or TRBV6-3 to TRBJ2-1; no firm D call. V lost 7 bases to trimming and J lost 7 bases, with 14 bases between them. The germline V gene has CDR1 MNHEY and CDR2 SVGEGT. This CDR3 has 13 amino acids. CDR3 region: CASNSQIMNEQFF. The CDR3 nucleotides are TGTGCCAGCAATTCGCAGATAATGAATGAGCAGTTCTTC.

In DNA, the CDR3 is TGTGCCAGCATGAGGCGAAATAGGGCCGTGATGGAGACCCAGTACTTC. The encoded protein is CASMRRNRAVMETQYF. The chain combines TRBV6-1 with TRBJ2-5; D gene unclear. Per germline, CDR1 MNHNS and CDR2 SASEGT. CDR3 length: 16 amino acids. V lost 7 bases to trimming and J lost 5 bases, with 23 bases between them.

The V call is TRBV20-1, the J call TRBJ2-1, with D perhaps being TRBD1 or TRBD2 (5 bases each). With the DNA end fitting TRBJ2-7 better, the J assignment may be wrong. CDR1 is DFQATT, CDR2 SNEGSKA, per germline (reference sequence). The CDR3 is 15 amino acids. CDR3 loop: CSAMEGWDPYNEQYF. CDR3 sequence (DNA): TGCAGTGCTATGGAAGGTTGGGACCCCTACAATGAGCAGTACTTC.

The chain joins TRBV29-1 to TRBJ2-5; 7 positions agree with TRBD2. The CDR3 covers 15 residues. Trimming at V came to 5 bases and at J to 4 bases, leaving 13 bases not matched to a gene. The V gene's germline CDR1 is SQVTM and CDR2 ANQGSEA. CDR3 bases: TGCAGCGTTATCGCCCGGGCGGGGGTGAGAGAGACCCAGTACTTC. Its protein product is CSVIARAGVRETQYF.

There are many counts of this clonotype. V gene TRBV29-1 combines with J gene TRBJ2-7, with no clear D. CDR3 length: 11 residues. The germline V gene encodes CDR1 SQVTM and CDR2 ANQGSEA. Trimming cost V 2 bases and J 2 bases, with 4 bases left between them. CDR3 in DNA: TGCAGCGTTGAACAGGCCTACGAGCAGTACTTC. Protein product: CSVEQAYEQYF.

Only a few counts were recorded for this clonotype. The chain has TRBV7-9 and TRBJ2-7; D is undetermined. The CDR3 has 13 amino acids. Germline CDR1 reads SEHNR; CDR2 reads FQNEAQ (reference sequence). V dropped 5 bases and J dropped 0 bases, with 8 bases sitting between them. CDR3 amino acids: CASSQPASYEQYF. The DNA of the CDR3 is TGTGCCAGCAGCCAACCAGCCTCCTACGAGCAGTACTTC.

The chain is built from TRBV28 and TRBJ1-2; 12 nucleotides agree with TRBD1. V trimming: 4 bases; J trimming: 7 bases; junction bases outside the gene matches: 4. CDR3 size: 14 residues. Per germline, CDR1 MDHEN and CDR2 SYDVKM. CDR3 sequence reads: CASSSGQGAIGYTF. DNA of the CDR3: TGTGCCAGCAGTTCGGGACAGGGGGCAATTGGCTACACCTTC.

The chain combines TRBV4-1 with TRBJ2-1; D is uncertain. This CDR3 contains 14 residues. With 1 base removed from V and 8 bases from J, the gap between germline ends came to 12 bases. Germline V CDR1 and CDR2: MGHRA, YSYEKL. The CDR3 sequence: CASSQVVLVDEQFF. The CDR3 DNA is TGCGCCAGCAGCCAAGTGGTTTTGGTCGATGAGCAGTTCTTC.

The rearrangement uses TRBV6-1 and TRBJ2-4; D possibly matches TRBD1 or TRBD2 (5 bases each). The length of the CDR3 is 14 residues. Germline CDR1 and CDR2: MNHNS and SASEGT. Trimming took 7 bases from V and 7 from J, leaving 17 bases between them. CDR3 in amino acids: CASTEQGGSNIQYF. The CDR3 nucleotides are TGTGCCAGCACGGAGCAGGGTGGGAGTAACATTCAGTACTTC.

The V call is TRBV7-6, the J call TRBJ1-1; 9 nucleotides align to TRBD1. V dropped 2 bases and J dropped 4; count of bases not matched to a gene: 32. The CDR3 length is 24 residues. The germline CDR1 and CDR2 sequences are SGHVS and FNYEAQ. In nucleotides, the CDR3 is TGTGCCAGCAGCTTATCTAGGAAATGGGGAGGTGACAGGGGGTATGAGGGTCGTTGCACTGAAGCTTTCTTT. Amino acid sequence: CASSLSRKWGGDRGYEGRCTEAFF.

This clonotype was observed a single time. The rearrangement uses TRBV6-1 and TRBJ1-2; no reliable D call. Between the trimmed V and J ends, which lost 2 bases and 4 bases, there was a span of 11 bases. The CDR3 is 14 residues long. Germline-derived CDR1 and CDR2 are MNHNS and SASEGT. The CDR3 DNA sequence: TGTGCCAGCAGTGAATGGGGAGAAACCTATGGCTACACCTTC. Residues: CASSEWGETYGYTF.

This chain connects TRBV18 to TRBJ2-3, with 9 positions matching TRBD2. The CDR3 loop spans 15 amino acids. Germline V gives CDR1 KGHSH, CDR2 LQKENI. Germline trimming cut 0 bases from V and 3 bases from J; bases unmatched to any gene: 1. CDR3 nucleotide sequence: TGTGCCAGCTCACCACCCCTAGCGGGGACAGATACGCAGTATTTT. Protein product: CASSPPLAGTDTQYF.

The gene calls are TRBV6-5 and TRBJ1-4; perhaps TRBD1 as D (6 bases). The CDR3 runs to 16 residues. CDR1 MNHEY and CDR2 SVGAGI come from the germline V gene. Trimming removed 6 bases from V and 7 bases from J, with 21 bases in between. The CDR3 reads CASSPPSRGRGEKLFF. The CDR3 nucleotides are TGTGCCAGCAGCCCACCATCTAGGGGGAGAGGTGAAAAACTGTTTTTT.

This clonotype was detected a few times. This chain joins TRBV12-3 or TRBV12-4 and TRBJ2-3, with 10 bases identical to TRBD2. V trimming: 5 bases; J trimming: 2 bases; junction bases outside the gene matches: 7. The CDR3 has 16 residues. The CDR3 sequence is CASSPIAGGNTDTQYF. The CDR3 nucleotides are TGTGCCAGCAGTCCGATAGCGGGGGGCAACACAGATACGCAGTATTTT.

J is TRBJ2-1 and V is TRBV30; possibly TRBD2 for D (5 bases). With 5 bases removed from V and 9 bases from J, the gap between germline ends came to 11 bases. Germline lookup yields CDR1 GTSNPN and CDR2 SVGIG (reference sequence). This CDR3 comprises 11 residues. CDR3 region: CAWGEGFEQFF. The CDR3 bases are TGTGCCTGGGGTGAGGGTTTTGAGCAGTTCTTC.

The sample holds a few counts of this clonotype. Germline is not matched at one junction end, which may reflect a read error. This chain uses TRBV20-1 with TRBJ1-5; 7 positions match TRBD1. CDR3 size: 16 residues. Germline V lookup: CDR1 DFQATT, CDR2 SNEGSKA (reference sequence). CDR3 DNA sequence: TGCAGTGCCCACCCCGTACAGGGGCTACAAGATCAGCCCCGGCATTTT. As protein: CSAHPVQGLQDQPRHF.

The chain joins TRBV28 to TRBJ2-1; TRBD2 is a possible D gene (7 bases). CDR3 length: 16 residues. Trimming shortened V by 4 bases and J by 3 bases, and 16 bases separated the two germline ends. Germline values: CDR1 MDHEN, CDR2 SYDVKM. CDR3 loop: CASSSPGERDYNEQFF. CDR3 nucleotide sequence: TGTGCCAGCAGTTCACCAGGGGAGCGGGACTACAATGAGCAGTTCTTC. Using reference TRBV28 and TRBJ2-1 for the parts outside the CDR3, the full variable domain is DVKVTQSSRYLVKRTGEKVFLECVQDMDHENMFWYRQDPGLGLRLIYFSYDVKMKEKGDIPEGYSVSREKKERFSLILESASTNQTSMYLCASSSPGERDYNEQFFGPGTRLTVL.